The 31 T cell receptor beta chains in this list originate from one sample, sequenced in a study of cytomegalovirus exposure and HLA in healthy donors. Researchers ran the PCR with 60 Vbeta and 13 Jbeta primers. The assay was immunoSEQ multiplex PCR, and TCRdb's table has in-frame clones only and misses some. The data contain fewer than 250,000 clones, around 80% of them singletons. Sequencing was carried out using PBMCs. The source is a man between 35 and 55 years old in good health and CMV-seropositive.

This clone was recorded only once. V gene TRBV5-4 combines with J gene TRBJ1-4; a weak D match, TRBD1 (6 bases). The CDR3 extends over 15 amino acids. The V gene lost 5 bases and the J gene lost 7 bases, with 18 bases spanning the gap. CDR1 and CDR2 (germline): SGHNT, YYREEE (reference sequence). The DNA of the CDR3 is TGTGCCAGCAGTGAGGGGGGGCAGTTGGGTGAAAAACTGTTTTTT. It translates to CASSEGGQLGEKLFF.

The V and J genes are TRBV5-4 and TRBJ1-1; D is perhaps TRBD1 (5 bases). V lost 0 bases and J 8 bases, leaving 11 bases between the germline ends. The CDR3 runs 13 residues. CDR1 SGHNT and CDR2 YYREEE come from the germline V gene (reference sequence). Written as DNA, the CDR3 is TGTGCCAGCAGCTTGGGGGGAGGGACCGAAGCTTTCTTT. Translated: CASSLGGGTEAFF.

The chain combines TRBV11-3 with TRBJ2-7, with TRBD2 matching over 8 bases. V dropped 5 bases and J dropped 4; count of bases not matched to a gene: 7. CDR1 and CDR2 from the germline V gene are SGHNT and YENEEA. The CDR3 is 14 amino acids. This CDR3 reads CASSPGGRGYEQYF. CDR3 nucleotides: TGTGCCAGCAGCCCGGGGGGGAGGGGATACGAGCAGTACTTC.

This chain connects TRBV7-8 to TRBJ2-1, with D hard to call. Germline CDR1 and CDR2: SGHVS and FQNEAQ. Trimming removed 5 bases at V and 7 bases at J, with 6 bases between. This CDR3 is built from 11 residues. The CDR3 DNA reads as TGTGCCAGCAGCCCAACTAATGAGCAGTTCTTC. Amino acid sequence: CASSPTNEQFF.

The rearrangement links TRBV18 to TRBJ1-3, with 7 bases fitting TRBD1. CDR1 KGHSH and CDR2 LQKENI come from the germline V gene. The junction had 5 bases not matched to a gene; V was cut back by 3 bases and J by 0 bases. This CDR3 is 16 amino acids long. CDR3 DNA: TGTGCCAGCTCACCTGACAGGGCGAGCTCTGGAAACACCATATATTTT. It codes for CASSPDRASSGNTIYF.

The chain joins TRBV16 to TRBJ2-1; 12 bases align to TRBD1. V shed 4 bases and J 10 bases; nucleotides not matched to a gene: 8. Germline V gene sequence: CDR1 KGHSY, CDR2 FQNENV. The CDR3 runs 15 residues. CDR3 residues: CASSLVGTGGSEQFF. The CDR3 coding sequence is TGTGCCAGCAGCCTTGTTGGGACAGGGGGCAGCGAGCAGTTCTTC.

J is TRBJ2-5 and V is TRBV27; tentatively, D is TRBD1 (8 bases). The end of the DNA aligns better with TRBJ2-7, so the J call may be wrong. Germline V lookup: CDR1 MNHEY, CDR2 SMNVEV (reference sequence). This CDR3 has 15 amino acids. The CDR3 DNA reads as TGTGCCAGCAGTCTCTACAGGGGGGGGTTCTACGAGCAGTACTTC. Translating it yields CASSLYRGGFYEQYF.

The rearrangement joins TRBV4-2 to TRBJ1-1, with D unresolved. There are 16 residues in the CDR3. Germline V gene data show CDR1 as LGHNA and CDR2 as YNFKEQ. Trimming shortened V by 0 bases and J by 0 bases, and 11 bases separated the two germline ends. The CDR3 DNA sequence: TGTGCCAGCAGCCAAGATTCGGTACTCATGAACACTGAAGCTTTCTTT. It translates to CASSQDSVLMNTEAFF.

This chain joins TRBV27 and TRBJ1-1; 10 nucleotides line up with TRBD1. The V and J ends lost 6 bases and 3 bases, in that order; junction bases with no gene match: 10. The germline V gene has CDR1 MNHEY and CDR2 SMNVEV (reference sequence). There are 16 residues in the CDR3. CDR3 loop: CASRDRDRGVHTEAFF. Here the CDR3 DNA reads TGTGCCAGCAGGGACCGGGACAGGGGTGTTCACACTGAAGCTTTCTTT.

The genes are TRBV5-1 and TRBJ2-6, with TRBD2 as a possible D gene (6 bases). V was trimmed by 4 bases and J by 0 bases, leaving 17 bases between them. Germline V gene sequence: CDR1 SGHRS, CDR2 YFSETQ. The CDR3 runs to 18 residues. DNA of the CDR3: TGCGCCAGCAGCAGAATTCAGGCGGGGATCTCTGGGGCCAACGTCCTGACTTTC. Translated, it gives CASSRIQAGISGANVLTF.

The rearrangement joins TRBV6-5 to TRBJ1-3; D is unresolved. From germline, CDR1 is MNHEY and CDR2 SVGAGI. V gave up 0 bases and J gave up 0 bases, with 3 bases separating them. This CDR3 has 14 residues. The CDR3 sequence: CASSYSLSGNTIYF. DNA of the CDR3: TGTGCCAGCAGTTACTCCCTCTCTGGAAACACCATATATTTT.

This clone was seen once. A junction end diverges from the germline sequence, so it may reflect a read error. The sample holds other DNA sequences that translate to the same CDR3. This chain uses TRBV5-1 with TRBJ2-1; D is uncertain. From germline, CDR1 is SGHRS and CDR2 YFSETQ. The CDR3 is made up of 17 amino acids. The CDR3 coding sequence is TGCGCCAGCAGCCCCGGCCCGAGACTGAGCTCCTATAATGAGCAGTTCTTC. This translates into CASSPGPRLSSYNEQFF.

V gene TRBV30 combines with J gene TRBJ2-1; 11 nucleotides match TRBD2. Germline V lookup: CDR1 GTSNPN, CDR2 SVGIG (reference sequence). This CDR3 has 14 residues. V was pared by 1 base and J by 4 bases, with 0 bases of the junction left unmatched. The CDR3 sequence is CAWSGLAGYNEQFF. The DNA of the CDR3 is TGTGCCTGGAGTGGACTAGCGGGGTACAATGAGCAGTTCTTC.

Notes on this clone: A junction boundary mismatches the germline segment, possibly from a read error. The V gene is TRBV7-9, the J gene TRBJ2-7, with 10 positions matching TRBD1. The CDR3 contains 16 residues. Germline CDR1 and CDR2: SEHNR and FQNEAQ (reference sequence). In DNA, the CDR3 is TGTTCCAGCAGCCAACGACAGGGGGCGCGATTGGACGAGCAGTACTTC. Its protein product is CSSSQRQGARLDEQYF.

The V gene is TRBV5-1, the J gene TRBJ2-1; TRBD2 agrees at 16 bases. There are 17 residues in the CDR3. From germline, CDR1 is SGHRS and CDR2 YFSETQ. Germline trimming cut 3 bases from V and 9 bases from J; bases unmatched to any gene: 9. The CDR3 DNA sequence: TGCGCCAGCAGCTGGGGACTAGCGGGAGGGCCGGGGGGTGAGCAGTTCTTC. Translating it yields CASSWGLAGGPGGEQFF.

This sequence joins TRBV6-1 and TRBJ1-3; no reliable D call. Trimming pared 4 bases from V and 7 bases from J, leaving 8 bases between. Germline assignment: CDR1 MNHNS and CDR2 SASEGT. CDR3 length: 12 residues. The CDR3 DNA reads as TGTGCCAGCAGTGTTAGTGCGAACACCATATATTTT. This sequence encodes CASSVSANTIYF.

Written as DNA, the CDR3 is TGTGCCTCCGACAGCCCCGAGGACACTGAAGCTTTCTTT. Its protein is CASDSPEDTEAFF. V is TRBV28 and J is TRBJ1-1, with a tentative D call TRBD1 (5 bases). The CDR3 is made up of 13 amino acids. The germline V gene has CDR1 MDHEN and CDR2 SYDVKM. V gave up 11 bases and J gave up 3 bases, with 16 bases separating them.

The gene calls are TRBV7-2 and TRBJ2-7; TRBD1 is a possible D gene (5 bases). The CDR3 extends over 11 amino acids. V shed 5 bases and J shed 9 bases, with 11 bases lying between them. In germline, CDR1 is SGHTA, CDR2 FQGNSA. In nucleotides, the CDR3 is TGTGCCAGCAGCCTCAGGGATACGCAGTACTTC. Encoded protein: CASSLRDTQYF.

This clone was found once. Here the CDR3 reads CASSVDGGRWETQYF. CDR3 sequence (DNA): TGTGCCAGCAGCGTAGATGGCGGGAGGTGGGAGACCCAGTACTTC. The chain carries TRBV9 and TRBJ2-5; 8 bases match TRBD2. Per the germline V gene, CDR1 is SGDLS and CDR2 is YYNGEE. V lost 0 bases and J lost 5; bases outside the gene matches: 6. The CDR3 loop spans 15 amino acids.

The V gene is TRBV15, the J gene TRBJ2-4; TRBD1 aligns across 8 bases. The CDR3 runs to 15 residues. Trimming cost V 4 bases and J 3 bases; bases outside gene matches: 5. The V gene's germline CDR1 is LNHNV and CDR2 YYDKDF (reference sequence). CDR3: CATSKTGADKNIQYF. The CDR3 DNA follows: TGTGCCACCAGCAAGACAGGGGCCGACAAAAACATTCAGTACTTC.

This clone was detected only a few times. This chain links TRBV7-9 with TRBJ1-6; possibly TRBD1 for D (5 bases). The germline gives CDR1 SEHNR, CDR2 FQNEAQ (reference sequence). Trimming removed 4 bases at V and 8 bases at J, with 9 bases between. This CDR3 has 13 amino acids. The DNA of the CDR3 is TGTGCCAGCAGCTACTCGACAGATTCACCCCTCCACTTT. Protein sequence: CASSYSTDSPLHF.

This chain joins TRBV5-4 and TRBJ1-1, with TRBD1 matching 10 bases. Germline V lookup: CDR1 SGHNT, CDR2 YYREEE (reference sequence). The ends lost 5 bases at V and 8 bases at J; junction bases unmatched: 9. The CDR3 has 14 amino acids. In nucleotides, the CDR3 is TGTGCCAGCAGTTTTGGGACAGGGGTATCCGAAGCTTTCTTT. Translating it yields CASSFGTGVSEAFF.

The chain joins TRBV13 to TRBJ2-7; D is possibly TRBD2 (6 bases). Between the trimmed V and J ends, which lost 3 bases and 11 bases, there was a span of 20 bases. The CDR3 is 14 amino acids. Germline CDR1 and CDR2: PRHDT and FYEKMQ (reference sequence). The CDR3 loop reads CASSFPTRPTQKYF. DNA of the CDR3: TGTGCCAGCAGCTTTCCGACTAGACCCACCCAGAAGTACTTC.

The rearrangement joins TRBV5-1 to TRBJ2-3; possibly TRBD1 for D (6 bases). Trimming shortened V by 4 bases and J by 3 bases, and 12 bases separated the two germline ends. CDR3 length equals 14 residues. Germline CDR1 SGHRS, CDR2 YFSETQ. Here the CDR3 DNA reads TGCGCCAGCAGCCCTAGGACAGTTACAGATACGCAGTATTTT. Protein: CASSPRTVTDTQYF.

The CDR3 DNA reads as TGTGCCAGCAGCCAAGATCCCACGGGCTCTGGAAACACCATATATTTT. Encoded protein: CASSQDPTGSGNTIYF. The chain carries TRBV4-2 and TRBJ1-3; no firm D call. Germline CDR1 LGHNA, CDR2 YNFKEQ. Trimming left V 0 bases short and J 0 bases short, with 9 bases between. There are 16 residues in the CDR3.

The chain joins TRBV5-1 to TRBJ2-3; D unclear. V lost 7 bases, J lost 5 bases, and 20 bases lay in between. This CDR3 comprises 15 residues. Germline CDR1 is SGHRS and CDR2 is YFSETQ. The CDR3 coding sequence is TGCGCCAGCTCCGGAAGCGCTACCTTGGGAGATACGCAGTATTTT. It encodes CASSGSATLGDTQYF.

In its sample, this clone was seen a few times. The rearrangement links TRBV2 to TRBJ2-1; tentative D call: TRBD2 (5 bases). The CDR3 runs 12 residues. Trimming took 6 bases from V and 10 from J, leaving 13 bases between them. CDR1 and CDR2 (germline): SNHLY, FYNNEI. CDR3 sequence reads: CASSEGQREQFF. DNA for the CDR3: TGTGCCAGCAGCGAGGGTCAGCGGGAGCAGTTCTTC.

This clone was seen only a few times. This chain connects TRBV9 to TRBJ1-5; D perhaps matches TRBD1 (5 bases). This CDR3 region has 14 residues. Germline V gene data show CDR1 as SGDLS and CDR2 as YYNGEE. V shed 0 bases and J shed 10 bases, with 14 bases lying between them. CDR3: CASSVGGDVLPQHF. CDR3 coding DNA: TGTGCCAGCAGCGTAGGGGGGGACGTCCTCCCCCAGCATTTT.

The J gene is TRBJ2-5, the V gene TRBV6-6, with 8 bases fitting TRBD2. The CDR3 consists of 13 residues. The V segment lost 7 bases and the J segment 5 bases; nucleotides outside the gene matches: 6. Germline V gene lookup returns CDR1 MNHNY and CDR2 SVGAGI (reference sequence). The CDR3 loop is CASTAGEWETQYF. In DNA, the CDR3 is TGTGCCAGCACAGCGGGGGAGTGGGAGACCCAGTACTTC.

In its sample, this clone was seen once. The V gene is TRBV18, the J gene TRBJ2-7, with 8 bases that match TRBD2. This CDR3 region has 13 residues. With 8 bases clipped from V and 2 bases from J, the junction kept 5 bases outside the gene matches. Germline V lookup: CDR1 KGHSH, CDR2 LQKENI. The CDR3 region is CASNGGLAYEQYF. CDR3 sequence (DNA): TGTGCCAGCAATGGGGGACTAGCCTACGAGCAGTACTTC.

V gene TRBV6-6 combines with J gene TRBJ2-1; the D gene is possibly TRBD2 (5 bases). The CDR3 is 15 amino acids. In germline, CDR1 is MNHNY, CDR2 SVGAGI (reference sequence). V lost 8 bases and J lost 0, with 14 bases in between. As DNA, the CDR3 is TGTGCCAGCGGATACAGTGGGAGCTCCTACAATGAGCAGTTCTTC. This encodes CASGYSGSSYNEQFF.